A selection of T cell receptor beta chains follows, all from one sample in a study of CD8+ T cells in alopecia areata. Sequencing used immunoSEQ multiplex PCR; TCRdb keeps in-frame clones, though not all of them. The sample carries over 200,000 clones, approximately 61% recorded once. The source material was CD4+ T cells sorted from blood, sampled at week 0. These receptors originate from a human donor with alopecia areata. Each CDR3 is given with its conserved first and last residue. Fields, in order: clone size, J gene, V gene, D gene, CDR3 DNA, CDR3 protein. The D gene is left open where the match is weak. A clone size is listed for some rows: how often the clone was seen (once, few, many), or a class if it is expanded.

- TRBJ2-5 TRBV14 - TGTGCCAGCAGCCAAGCCAGGGGCCAAGAGACCCAGTACTTC CASSQARGQETQYF
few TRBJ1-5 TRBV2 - TGTGCCAGCAGCCCTACACAGGCTAATCAGCCCCAGCATTTT CASSPTQANQPQHF
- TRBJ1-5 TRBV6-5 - TGTGCCAGCAGTTACTCGGGGCCGAATCAGCCCCAGCATTTT CASSYSGPNQPQHF
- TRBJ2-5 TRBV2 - TGTGCCAGCAGGTATACGGGAGAGACCCAGTACTTC CASRYTGETQYF
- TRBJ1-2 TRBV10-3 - TGTGCCATCAGTGAGTCCCAGCCTTCTGGTGGCTACACCTTC CAISESQPSGGYTF
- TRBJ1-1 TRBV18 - TGTGCCAGCTCACCCAACGTCGGGATTGCCACTGAAGCTTTCTTT CASSPNVGIATEAFF
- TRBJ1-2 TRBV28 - TGTGCCAGCAGTTCGACAGGTTTCGGGTACACCTTC CASSSTGFGYTF
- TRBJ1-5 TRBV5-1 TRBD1 TGCGCCAGCAGCCCCGGGACAGGGAAGGAACAGCCCCAGCATTTT CASSPGTGKEQPQHF
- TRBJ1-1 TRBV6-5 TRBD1 TGTGCCAGCAGTTACAGGGGACAGGGTTGGACTGAAGCTTTCTTT CASSYRGQGWTEAFF
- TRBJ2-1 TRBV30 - TGTGCCTGGGATCGCGGAGAGGGTTATAACAATGAGCAGTTCTTC CAWDRGEGYNNEQFF
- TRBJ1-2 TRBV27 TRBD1 TGTGCCAGCAGTTCCGCCGGGACAGGTGCCTATGGCTACACCTTC CASSSAGTGAYGYTF
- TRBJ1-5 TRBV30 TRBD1 TGTGCCTGGGGTGGGACAGGCAATCAGCCCCAGCATTTT CAWGGTGNQPQHF
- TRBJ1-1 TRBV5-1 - TGCGCCAGCAGCTTGCAGGGCAGGCGTGGGGCTTTCTTT CASSLQGRRGAFF
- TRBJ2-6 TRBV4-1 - TGCGCCAGCAGCCAACACACCCCAGGTGGTGGGGCCAACGTCCTGACTTTC CASSQHTPGGGANVLTF
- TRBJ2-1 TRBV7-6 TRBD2 TGTGCCAGCAGCTTGGGACTAGCGGAGCAGTTCTTC CASSLGLAEQFF
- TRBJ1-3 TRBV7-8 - TGTGCCAGCAGCCCCAGGGTAACCTCTGGAAACACCATATATTTT CASSPRVTSGNTIYF
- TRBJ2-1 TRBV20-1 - TGCAGTGCTAGAGAATGGGTAAAGCAGTTCTTC CSAREWVKQFF
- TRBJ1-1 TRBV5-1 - TGCGCCAGCAGCCCAGGGTCCAGGAACACTGAAGCTTTCTTT CASSPGSRNTEAFF
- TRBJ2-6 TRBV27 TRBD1 TGTGCCAGCAGTTTCCGCCCGACAGGGCGGTCCTCTGGGGCCAACGTCCTGACTTTC CASSFRPTGRSSGANVLTF
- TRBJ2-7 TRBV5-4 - TGTGCCAGCAGCCGTAGCGCGTCGAGCTCCTACGAGCAGTACTTC CASSRSASSSYEQYF
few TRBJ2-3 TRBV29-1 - TGCAGCGTTGGGGCTGGTCCTAACACAGATACGCAGTATTTT CSVGAGPNTDTQYF
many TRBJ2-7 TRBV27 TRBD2 TGTGCCAGCAGTCTCAACAACGGCGGGAGTGAGTACTTC CASSLNNGGSEYF
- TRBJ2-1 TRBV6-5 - TGTGCCAGCGAGGGCAACTTCAATGAGCAGTTCTTC CASEGNFNEQFF